What follows are 21 T cell receptor beta chains derived from one specimen sequenced in a study of CD8+ T cells in alopecia areata. RNA extraction and reverse transcription yielded cDNA as sequencing template. Sequencing was performed with immunoSEQ multiplex PCR; in TCRdb, only in-frame clones are kept and a portion is missing. This sample carries some 160,000 clones, roughly 58% of them seen once, and the ten largest clones take roughly a third. Sequenced sample: CD8+ T cells sorted from blood. Source of these receptors: a human donor in good health.

This sequence joins TRBV4-1 and TRBJ2-2, with 10 bases identical to TRBD2. Trimming cost V 1 base and J 5 bases; bases outside gene matches: 7. In germline, CDR1 is MGHRA, CDR2 YSYEKL. This CDR3 has 17 residues. The CDR3 loop is CASSQGAGGPRTGELFF. CDR3 nucleotides: TGCGCCAGCAGCCAAGGAGCGGGAGGGCCGAGAACCGGGGAGCTGTTTTTT.

This chain uses TRBV29-1 with TRBJ2-5; D is ambiguous. Trimming cost V 4 bases and J 7 bases, with 13 bases left between them. This CDR3 is 12 amino acids long. CDR1 SQVTM and CDR2 ANQGSEA come from the germline V gene. The chain's CDR3 is CSVVAPVGTQYF. The CDR3 DNA follows: TGCAGCGTTGTGGCTCCTGTAGGGACCCAGTACTTC.

There are a few counts of this clone. V and J are TRBV6-1 and TRBJ1-2; D gene unclear. CDR3 size: 12 residues. From germline, CDR1 is MNHNS and CDR2 SASEGT. V was cut by 6 bases and J by 8 bases, with 13 bases left in between. This chain's CDR3 is CASSPVGGGYTF. CDR3 DNA: TGTGCCAGCAGCCCTGTGGGCGGGGGCTACACCTTC.

This chain uses TRBV4-1 with TRBJ2-7, with 9 positions matching TRBD2. Germline V gene lookup returns CDR1 MGHRA and CDR2 YSYEKL. The V gene end was trimmed by 3 bases and the J gene end by 4 bases; junction bases not matched to a gene: 7. CDR3 size: 15 residues. This chain's CDR3 is CASSQIAGVGYEQYF. In nucleotides, the CDR3 is TGCGCCAGCAGCCAGATAGCGGGAGTTGGATACGAGCAGTACTTC.

This clone has just a few counts. V usage is TRBV5-1 and J usage is TRBJ2-4; D gene uncertain. The germline CDR1 and CDR2 sequences are SGHRS and YFSETQ. The V and J ends lost 3 bases and 6 bases respectively, with 10 bases between them. This CDR3 is built from 13 residues. The CDR3 DNA reads TGCGCCAGCAGCTCTCCAGGTACAAACATTCAGTACTTC. This sequence encodes CASSSPGTNIQYF.

The genes are TRBV29-1 and TRBJ2-1; 11 bases fit TRBD2. The CDR3 has 14 amino acids. From germline, CDR1 is SQVTM and CDR2 ANQGSEA. V dropped 1 base and J dropped 8; count of bases not matched to a gene: 4. Here the CDR3 reads CSVEATSGTYEQFF. The CDR3 region has the DNA TGCAGCGTTGAAGCGACTAGCGGGACTTATGAGCAGTTCTTC.

This clone occurred once. This chain links TRBV11-2 with TRBJ2-7; 11 bases align to TRBD2. Losses at the gene ends were 8 bases for V and 3 bases for J; bases not matched to a gene: 9. CDR3 size: 15 residues. Germline loops: CDR1 SGHAT, CDR2 FQNNGV. CDR3 DNA: TGTGCCAGCGCCTTAACCGGGACTAGCGGCTACGAGCAGTACTTC. Translation gives CASALTGTSGYEQYF.

DNA of the CDR3: TGTGCCAGCAGCCAATGGGACAAAAGCTCCTACAATGAGCAGTTCTTC. Protein: CASSQWDKSSYNEQFF. The genes are TRBV13 and TRBJ2-1; D is possibly TRBD1 (6 bases). V was shortened by 5 bases and J by 0 bases, with 14 bases between the two germline ends. The CDR3 is 16 residues long. Germline V gene sequence: CDR1 PRHDT, CDR2 FYEKMQ (reference sequence).

Remarks on this clone: At one end, the junction sequence differs from germline, possibly due to a read error. This chain connects TRBV7-7 to TRBJ2-5; possible D gene TRBD1, 5 bases. The length of the CDR3 is 16 residues. Germline CDR1 is SSHAT and CDR2 is FNYEAQ (reference sequence). Written as DNA, the CDR3 is TGTGCTAGCAGCCCTAGGGGTGACAGAGACCAAGAGACCCAGTACTTC. Translating gives CASSPRGDRDQETQYF.

This clone was found a few times. This chain links TRBV5-1 with TRBJ2-4; 8 nucleotides align to TRBD2. This CDR3 is 13 amino acids long. Germline-derived CDR1 and CDR2 are SGHRS and YFSETQ. V shed 4 bases and J 9 bases; nucleotides not matched to a gene: 6. The CDR3 region has the DNA TGCGCCAGCAGCCGAGGGACTAGTGGCATTCAGTACTTC. Residues: CASSRGTSGIQYF. Based on the CDR3 plus reference TRBV5-1 and TRBJ2-4, the full variable domain is KAGVTQTPRYLIKTRGQQVTLSCSPISGHRSVSWYQQTPGQGLQFLFEYFSETQRNKGNFPGRFSGRQFSNSRSEMNVSTLELGDSALYLCASSRGTSGIQYFGAGTRLSVL.

This sequence joins TRBV7-2 and TRBJ2-1; D unclear. CDR3 length: 15 amino acids. V lost 1 base and J 2 bases, leaving 9 bases between the germline ends. Germline-derived CDR1 and CDR2 are SGHTA and FQGNSA. The CDR3 bases are TGTGCCAGCAGCTTAGTCAGCGTCCCCTACAATGAGCAGTTCTTC. Its protein product is CASSLVSVPYNEQFF.

The chain recombines TRBV4-1 with TRBJ1-2; D may be TRBD1 (6 bases). Germline V gives CDR1 MGHRA, CDR2 YSYEKL. The ends were cut back, 4 bases at V and 2 bases at J, with 17 bases in the middle. The CDR3 runs to 16 residues. CDR3 in DNA: TGCGCCAGCAGCCGATCCGCCGGGACACCCAACTATGGCTACACCTTC. The encoded protein is CASSRSAGTPNYGYTF.

This clone was seen a handful of times. Other DNA sequences in the sample encode the same CDR3. The gene calls are TRBV29-1 and TRBJ1-2; unclear D gene. V was cut by 2 bases and J by 8 bases, with 9 bases left in between. The CDR3 is made up of 11 amino acids. CDR1 is SQVTM and CDR2 is ANQGSEA in the germline V gene. The CDR3 DNA sequence: TGCAGCGTTGAACGAAGGGAAGGCTACACCTTC. Translated, it gives CSVERREGYTF.

The genes are TRBV27 and TRBJ2-7, with D possibly TRBD1 on 5 matching bases. The CDR3 sequence is 13 residues long. Trimming pared 5 bases from V and 6 bases from J, leaving 14 bases between. Germline CDR1 and CDR2: MNHEY and SMNVEV (reference sequence). The CDR3 DNA follows: TGTGCCAGCAGTGGCACCCAGGGCCGCGAGCAGTACTTC. It specifies CASSGTQGREQYF.

This clone was found a few times. The rearrangement uses TRBV5-1 and TRBJ2-3; D remains ambiguous. This CDR3 contains 14 residues. V shed 3 bases and J shed 7 bases, with 15 bases lying between them. Germline loops: CDR1 SGHRS, CDR2 YFSETQ. CDR3 amino acids: CASSSYTRSHTQYF. In nucleotides, the CDR3 is TGCGCCAGCAGCTCATACACCCGGTCGCATACGCAGTATTTT.

V and J are TRBV5-6 and TRBJ2-1; 9 bases line up with TRBD2. CDR3 size: 13 residues. J was trimmed by 8 bases and V by 4 bases; bases with no gene match: 4. Germline V gene lookup returns CDR1 SGHDT and CDR2 YYEEEE. The CDR3 DNA sequence: TGTGCCAGCAGCCACGGGACTAGCTATGAGCAGTTCTTC. This gives the protein CASSHGTSYEQFF.

This sequence joins TRBV30 and TRBJ1-4; D is possibly TRBD1 (5 bases). This CDR3 region has 13 residues. Trimming shortened V by 3 bases and J by 0 bases, and 5 bases separated the two germline ends. Germline assignment: CDR1 GTSNPN and CDR2 SVGIG (reference sequence). The CDR3 bases are TGTGCCTGGAGGACAGCAACTAATGAAAAACTGTTTTTT. Its translation is CAWRTATNEKLFF.

This chain connects TRBV27 to TRBJ2-7; D gene uncertain. Germline V gives CDR1 MNHEY, CDR2 SMNVEV (reference sequence). With 8 bases removed from V and 2 bases from J, the gap between germline ends came to 7 bases. The CDR3 is made up of 11 amino acids. The CDR3 loop reads CASGWAYEQYF. CDR3 nucleotides: TGTGCCAGCGGCTGGGCCTACGAGCAGTACTTC.

The genes are TRBV7-9 and TRBJ1-2; the match to TRBD1 covers 7 bases. The CDR3 length is 13 residues. The V gene end was trimmed by 4 bases and the J gene end by 4 bases; junction bases not matched to a gene: 3. CDR1 and CDR2 (germline): SEHNR, FQNEAQ (reference sequence). Here the CDR3 DNA reads TGTGCCAGCAGCTCGGGACAGTTCTATGGCTACACCTTC. Protein sequence: CASSSGQFYGYTF.

The V gene is TRBV28, the J gene TRBJ2-7; D gene unclear. Trimming cost V 8 bases and J 2 bases, with 4 bases left between them. The CDR3 runs 10 residues. Germline-derived CDR1 and CDR2 are MDHEN and SYDVKM. The CDR3 sequence: CASSTYEQYF. The CDR3 DNA is TGTGCCAGCTCCACCTACGAGCAGTACTTC.

V gene TRBV5-1 combines with J gene TRBJ2-1; no firm D call. Between the trimmed V and J ends, which lost 0 bases and 2 bases, there was a span of 12 bases. This CDR3 is built from 16 residues. Looked up from germline, CDR1 is SGHRS and CDR2 is YFSETQ. Written as DNA, the CDR3 is TGCGCCAGCAGCTTGGAGTTAGGACCACCCTACAATGAGCAGTTCTTC. This sequence encodes CASSLELGPPYNEQFF.